The clone carrying this TCR beta chain was seen more than once but under ten times. V shed 4 bases and J shed 2 bases, with 5 bases lying between them. The germline gives CDR1 SNHLY, CDR2 FYNNEI. The CDR3 consists of 12 residues. Specified time point: pretreatment peripheral blood. Per patient, between 1 and 8 samples were collected at pretreatment and on-treatment time points. The data were produced by immunoSEQ multiplex PCR, yet TCRdb's version contains in-frame clones alone and is incomplete. The repertoire holds more than 45,000 clones, with 82% as singletons. This sample is part of a study of PD-L1 blockade in urothelial cancer. Study-level background: At 3 weeks (second dose) and 6 weeks after starting treatment, blood was analyzed.

The source was PBMCs, collected around atezolizumab (anti-PD-L1) treatment. The sequence was obtained from a man aged 45-65 years with urothelial cancer. The rearrangement joins TRBV2 to TRBJ1-1, with D unclear. As DNA, the CDR3 is TGTGCCAGCAGTGGACATAACACTGAAGCTTTCTTT. Translation: CASSGHNTEAFF.